Listed below are T cell receptor beta chains from one sample, sequenced in a study of shared clonotypes between healthy human individuals. Produced via immunoSEQ multiplex PCR; TCRdb's table is partial and in-frame only. The sample includes under 1 million clones, approximately 96% of them seen just once. Sequenced material: naive CD8+ T cells sorted from blood. The source of these receptors is a man aged 25-45 years in good health. The CDR3 runs from the conserved cysteine through the conserved F or W. The D gene is left open where the match is weak.

V,D,J,CDR3,DNA
TRBV6-5,TRBD1,TRBJ1-2,CASSFHRGGYGYTF,TGTGCCAGCAGTTTCCACAGGGGCGGCTATGGCTACACCTTC
TRBV19,-,TRBJ1-2,CASSIDSGFYGYTF,TGTGCCAGTAGTATAGATTCAGGGTTCTACGGCTACACCTTC
TRBV7-9,TRBD1,TRBJ2-7,CASSSTGGGPQTYEQYF,TGTGCCAGCAGCTCGACAGGGGGCGGACCCCAAACTTACGAGCAGTACTTC
TRBV11-2,-,TRBJ2-1,CASSPHWGRSSYNEQFF,TGTGCCAGCAGCCCCCATTGGGGGAGAAGCTCCTACAATGAGCAGTTCTTC
TRBV6-1,-,TRBJ1-5,CASSEEVPGPRPQHF,TGTGCCAGCAGTGAAGAAGTCCCGGGGCCGAGGCCCCAGCATTTT
TRBV15,-,TRBJ2-6,CATSRTFPGANVLTF,TGTGCCACCAGCAGAACATTCCCTGGGGCCAACGTCCTGACTTTC
TRBV21-1,-,TRBJ1-2,CASSKGRYGYTF,TGTGCCAGCAGCAAAGGGCGGTATGGCTACACCTTC
TRBV5-1,TRBD1,TRBJ1-5,CASSPRQGGNQPQHF,TGCGCCAGCAGCCCGAGACAGGGGGGAAATCAGCCCCAGCATTTT
TRBV4-3,-,TRBJ1-1,CASSQEIRGRTTNTEAFF,TGCGCCAGCAGCCAAGAAATCAGGGGACGGACGACAAACACTGAAGCTTTCTTT
TRBV4-1,TRBD1,TRBJ2-7,CASSREGAPYEQYF,TGCGCCAGCAGCCGAGAGGGGGCCCCCTACGAGCAGTACTTC
TRBV7-2,-,TRBJ2-1,CASSLFPHPSGGGNEQFF,TGTGCCAGCAGCTTATTTCCGCATCCGAGCGGAGGCGGCAATGAGCAGTTCTTC
TRBV7-3,TRBD1,TRBJ2-5,CASSLTGGTETQYF,TGTGCCAGCAGCCTGACAGGGGGCACGGAGACCCAGTACTTC
TRBV11-2,TRBD2,TRBJ2-7,CASTLEAGPRYEQYF,TGTGCCAGCACCCTGGAAGCGGGACCTAGATACGAGCAGTACTTC